This TCR beta chain stems from a study of cytomegalovirus exposure and HLA in healthy donors. Study as a whole: The 90 to 150 validation repertoires, a later analysis reported, used the same platform as the 700 or so repertoires from the first cohort.

The repertoire was sequenced with immunoSEQ multiplex PCR; TCRdb's copy has only in-frame clones and lacks some. The sample has 150,000 to 200,000 clones; roughly 85% are singletons. CDR1 and CDR2 (germline): MNHNS, SASEGT. CDR3 length: 15 amino acids. The trim removed 6 bases at V and 3 bases at J, leaving 5 bases unmatched. Study results and caveats: It was confirmed in vitro that a few of the CMV-associated chains were specific for CMV antigens. With high specificity and sensitivity, the classifier reportedly diagnosed cytomegalovirus status.

Worth noting for this clone: As yet, its antigen is unknown.

This receptor was identified in a man between 18 and 35 years old in good health and CMV-seropositive. Specimen: PBMCs. This sequence joins TRBV6-1 and TRBJ2-1; 10 nucleotides agree with TRBD2. The CDR3 loop reads CASSPERGGYNEQFF. The CDR3 DNA reads TGTGCCAGCAGCCCTGAGCGGGGGGGCTACAATGAGCAGTTCTTC.